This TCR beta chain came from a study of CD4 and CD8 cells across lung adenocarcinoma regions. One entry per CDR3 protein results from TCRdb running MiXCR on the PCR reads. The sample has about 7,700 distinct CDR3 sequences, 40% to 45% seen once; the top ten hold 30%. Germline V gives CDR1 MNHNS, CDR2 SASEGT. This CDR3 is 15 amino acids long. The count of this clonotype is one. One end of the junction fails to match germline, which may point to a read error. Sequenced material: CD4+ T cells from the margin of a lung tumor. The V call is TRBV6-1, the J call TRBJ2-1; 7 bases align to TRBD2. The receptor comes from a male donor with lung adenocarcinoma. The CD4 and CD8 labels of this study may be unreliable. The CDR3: CASSHPSGRADEQFF. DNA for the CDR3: TGTGCCAGCAGCCATCCTAGTGGGAGGGCAGATGAGCAGTTCTTT.